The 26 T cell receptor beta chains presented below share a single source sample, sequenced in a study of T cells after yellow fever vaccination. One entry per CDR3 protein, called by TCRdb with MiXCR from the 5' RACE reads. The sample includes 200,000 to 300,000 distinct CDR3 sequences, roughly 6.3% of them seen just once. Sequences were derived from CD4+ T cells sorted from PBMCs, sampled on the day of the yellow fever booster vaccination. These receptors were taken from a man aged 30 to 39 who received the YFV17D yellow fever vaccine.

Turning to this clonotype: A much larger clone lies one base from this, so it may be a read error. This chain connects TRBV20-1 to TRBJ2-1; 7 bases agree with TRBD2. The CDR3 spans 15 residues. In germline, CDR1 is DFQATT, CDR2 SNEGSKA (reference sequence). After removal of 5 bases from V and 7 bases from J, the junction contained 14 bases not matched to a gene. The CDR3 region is CSALSTSIKWNEQFF. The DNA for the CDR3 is TGCAGTGCTCTTTCGACTAGCATCAAGTGGAATGAGCAGTTCTTC.

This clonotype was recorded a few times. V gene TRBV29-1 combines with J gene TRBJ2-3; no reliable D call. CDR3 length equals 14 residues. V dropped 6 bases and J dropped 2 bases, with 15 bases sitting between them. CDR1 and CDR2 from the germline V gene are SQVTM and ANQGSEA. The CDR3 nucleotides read TGCAGCGTCGTCCTCATGGAATCCACAGATACGCAGTATTTT. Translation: CSVVLMESTDTQYF.

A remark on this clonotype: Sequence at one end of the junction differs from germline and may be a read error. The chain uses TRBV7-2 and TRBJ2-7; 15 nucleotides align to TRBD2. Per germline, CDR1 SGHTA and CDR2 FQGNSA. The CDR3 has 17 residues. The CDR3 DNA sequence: TGTTCCAGCAGCCCTAGGACTAGCGGGAGGGCCGGCGACGAGCAGTACTTC. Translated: CSSSPRTSGRAGDEQYF.

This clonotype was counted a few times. This CDR3 is CASSAVGGGEQPQHF. The CDR3 region has the DNA TGTGCCAGCAGTGCGGTAGGGGGGGGCGAGCAGCCCCAGCATTTT. The V and J genes are TRBV2 and TRBJ1-5; TRBD1 might be the D (6 bases). The CDR3 is 15 amino acids. V was pared by 4 bases and J by 7 bases, with 17 bases between. The germline V gene encodes CDR1 SNHLY and CDR2 FYNNEI.

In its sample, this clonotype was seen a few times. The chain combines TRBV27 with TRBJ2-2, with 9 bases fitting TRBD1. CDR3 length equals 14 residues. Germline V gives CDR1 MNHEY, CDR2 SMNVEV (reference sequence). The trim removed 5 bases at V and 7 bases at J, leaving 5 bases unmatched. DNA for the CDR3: TGTGCCAGCAGTCTCACAGGGGGCCACGGGGAGCTGTTTTTT. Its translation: CASSLTGGHGELFF.

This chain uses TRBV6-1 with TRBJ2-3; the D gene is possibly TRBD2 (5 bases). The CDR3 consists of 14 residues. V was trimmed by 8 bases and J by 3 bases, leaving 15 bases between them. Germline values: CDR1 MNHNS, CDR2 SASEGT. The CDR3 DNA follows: TGTGCCAGCTCCTCGGTCCGGGGAACAGATACGCAGTATTTT. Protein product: CASSSVRGTDTQYF.

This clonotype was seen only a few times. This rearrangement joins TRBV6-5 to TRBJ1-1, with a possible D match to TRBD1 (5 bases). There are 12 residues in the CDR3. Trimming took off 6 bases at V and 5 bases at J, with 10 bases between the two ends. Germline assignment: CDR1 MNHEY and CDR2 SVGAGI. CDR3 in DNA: TGTGCCAGCAGGGGGGTTTTTACTGAAGCTTTCTTT. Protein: CASRGVFTEAFF.

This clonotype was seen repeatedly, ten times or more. The CDR3 nucleotides read TGCAGTGCGTGGCAGGGGGCGACAGATACGCAGTATTTT. The encoded protein is CSAWQGATDTQYF. V usage is TRBV20-1 and J usage is TRBJ2-3; 8 bases match TRBD1. J was trimmed by 3 bases and V by 6 bases; bases with no gene match: 5. The CDR3 is 13 amino acids. Germline V lookup: CDR1 DFQATT, CDR2 SNEGSKA (reference sequence).

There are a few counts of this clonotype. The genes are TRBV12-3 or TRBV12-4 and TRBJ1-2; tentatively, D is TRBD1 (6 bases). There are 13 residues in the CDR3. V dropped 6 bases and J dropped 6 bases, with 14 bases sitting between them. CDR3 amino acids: CASSESHRDGYTF. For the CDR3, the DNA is TGTGCCAGCAGCGAATCACACAGGGATGGCTACACCTTC.

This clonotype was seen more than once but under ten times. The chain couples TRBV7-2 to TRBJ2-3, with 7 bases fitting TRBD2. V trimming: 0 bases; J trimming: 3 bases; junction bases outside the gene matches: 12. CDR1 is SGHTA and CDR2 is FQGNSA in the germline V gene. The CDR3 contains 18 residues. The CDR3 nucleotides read TGTGCCAGCAGCTTAGCCCCTATGGCGGGAGCGAGGACAGATACGCAGTATTTT. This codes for CASSLAPMAGARTDTQYF.

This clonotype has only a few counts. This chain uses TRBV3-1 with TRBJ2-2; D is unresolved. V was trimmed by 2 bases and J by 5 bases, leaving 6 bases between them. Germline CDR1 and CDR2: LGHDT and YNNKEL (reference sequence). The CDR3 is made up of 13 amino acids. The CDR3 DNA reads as TGTGCCAGCAGCCAACTTCCTACCGGGGAGCTGTTTTTT. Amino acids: CASSQLPTGELFF.

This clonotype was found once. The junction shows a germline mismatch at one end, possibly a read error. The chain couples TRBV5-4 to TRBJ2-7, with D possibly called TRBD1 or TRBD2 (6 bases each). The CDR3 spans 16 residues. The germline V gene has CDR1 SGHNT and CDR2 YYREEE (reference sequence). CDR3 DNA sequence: TGTGCCATCAGCCCCCGGGGGTTGGCAGGGGAGTACGAGCAGTACTTC. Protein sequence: CAISPRGLAGEYEQYF.

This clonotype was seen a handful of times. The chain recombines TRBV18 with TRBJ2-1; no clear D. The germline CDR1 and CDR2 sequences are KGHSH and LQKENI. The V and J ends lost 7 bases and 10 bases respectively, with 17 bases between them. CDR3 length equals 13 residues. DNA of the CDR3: TGTGCCAGCTTAACCACAATAAGCCGGGAGCAGTTCTTC. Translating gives CASLTTISREQFF.

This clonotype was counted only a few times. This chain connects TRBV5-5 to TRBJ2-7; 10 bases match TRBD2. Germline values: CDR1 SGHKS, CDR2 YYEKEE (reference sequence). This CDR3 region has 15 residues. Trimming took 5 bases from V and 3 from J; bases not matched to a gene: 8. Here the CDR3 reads CASSYTSGVHYEQYF. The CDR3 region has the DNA TGTGCCAGCAGTTATACTAGCGGGGTACACTACGAGCAGTACTTC.

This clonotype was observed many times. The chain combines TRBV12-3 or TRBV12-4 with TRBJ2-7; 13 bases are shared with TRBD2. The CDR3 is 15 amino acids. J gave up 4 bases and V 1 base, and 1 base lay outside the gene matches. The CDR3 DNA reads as TGTGCCAGCAGTTTAGAGGGACTAGCGGGATACGAGCAGTACTTC. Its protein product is CASSLEGLAGYEQYF.

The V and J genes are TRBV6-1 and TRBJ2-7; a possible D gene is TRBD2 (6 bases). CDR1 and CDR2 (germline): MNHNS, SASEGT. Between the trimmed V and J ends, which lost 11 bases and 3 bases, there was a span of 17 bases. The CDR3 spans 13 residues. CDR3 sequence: CADGGSKHYEQYF. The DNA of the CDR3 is TGTGCCGATGGGGGGAGTAAACACTACGAGCAGTACTTC.

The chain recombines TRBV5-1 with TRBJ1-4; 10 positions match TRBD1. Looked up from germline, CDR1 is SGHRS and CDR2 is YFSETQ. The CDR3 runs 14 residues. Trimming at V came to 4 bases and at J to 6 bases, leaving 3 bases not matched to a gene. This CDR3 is CASSRQGADEKLFF. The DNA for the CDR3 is TGCGCCAGCAGCCGACAGGGGGCGGATGAAAAACTGTTTTTT.

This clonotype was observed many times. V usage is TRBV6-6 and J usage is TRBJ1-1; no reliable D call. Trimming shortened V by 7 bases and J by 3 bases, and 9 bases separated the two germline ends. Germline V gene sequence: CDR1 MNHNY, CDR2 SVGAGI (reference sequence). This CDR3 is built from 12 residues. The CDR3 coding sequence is TGTGCCAGCACCTACGGGTACACTGAAGCTTTCTTT. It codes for CASTYGYTEAFF.

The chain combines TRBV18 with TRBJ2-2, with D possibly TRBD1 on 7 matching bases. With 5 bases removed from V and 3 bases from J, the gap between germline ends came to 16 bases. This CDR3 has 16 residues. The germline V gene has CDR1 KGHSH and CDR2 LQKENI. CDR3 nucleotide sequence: TGTGCCAGCTCAGCCCGACAGGGAGGCGACACCGGGGAGCTGTTTTTT. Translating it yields CASSARQGGDTGELFF. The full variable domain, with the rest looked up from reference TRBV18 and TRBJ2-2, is NAGVMQNPRHLVRRRGQEARLRCSPMKGHSHVYWYRQLPEEGLKFMVYLQKENIIDESGMPKERFSAEFPKEGPSILRIQQVVRGDSAAYFCASSARQGGDTGELFFGEGSRLTVL.

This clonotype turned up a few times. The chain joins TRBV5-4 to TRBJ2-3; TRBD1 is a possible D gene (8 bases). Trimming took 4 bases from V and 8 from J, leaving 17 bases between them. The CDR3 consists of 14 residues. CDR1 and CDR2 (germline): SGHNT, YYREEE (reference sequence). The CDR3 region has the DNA TGTGCCAGCAGCGGGGGGGGGACAGGCGGTACGCAGTATTTT. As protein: CASSGGGTGGTQYF.

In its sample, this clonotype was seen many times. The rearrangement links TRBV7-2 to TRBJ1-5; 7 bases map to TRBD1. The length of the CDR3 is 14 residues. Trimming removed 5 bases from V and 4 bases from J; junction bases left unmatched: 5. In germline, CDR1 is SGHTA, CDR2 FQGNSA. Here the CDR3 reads CASSQTGLNQPQHF. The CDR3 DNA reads TGTGCCAGCAGCCAGACAGGGCTGAATCAGCCCCAGCATTTT.

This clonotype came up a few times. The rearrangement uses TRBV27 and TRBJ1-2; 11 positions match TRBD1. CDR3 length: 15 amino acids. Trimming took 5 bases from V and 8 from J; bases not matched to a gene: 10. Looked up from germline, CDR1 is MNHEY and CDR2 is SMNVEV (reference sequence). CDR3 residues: CASSAGTGGLRGYTF. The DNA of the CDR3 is TGTGCCAGCAGTGCAGGGACAGGGGGTCTTAGGGGCTACACCTTC.

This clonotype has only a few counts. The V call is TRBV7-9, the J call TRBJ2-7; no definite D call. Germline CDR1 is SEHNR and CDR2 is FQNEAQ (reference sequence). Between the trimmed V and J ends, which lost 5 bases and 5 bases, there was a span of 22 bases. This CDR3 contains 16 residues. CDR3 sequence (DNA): TGTGCCAGCAGCCTGCCCCTGAGCACGATGGTTAACGAGCAGTACTTC. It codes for CASSLPLSTMVNEQYF.

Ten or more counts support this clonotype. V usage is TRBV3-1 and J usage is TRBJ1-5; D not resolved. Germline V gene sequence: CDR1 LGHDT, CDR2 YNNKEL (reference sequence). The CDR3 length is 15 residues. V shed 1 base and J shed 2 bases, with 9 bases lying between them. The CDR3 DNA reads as TGTGCCAGCAGCCAAGGGGCAGGTCGCAATCAGCCCCAGCATTTT. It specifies CASSQGAGRNQPQHF.

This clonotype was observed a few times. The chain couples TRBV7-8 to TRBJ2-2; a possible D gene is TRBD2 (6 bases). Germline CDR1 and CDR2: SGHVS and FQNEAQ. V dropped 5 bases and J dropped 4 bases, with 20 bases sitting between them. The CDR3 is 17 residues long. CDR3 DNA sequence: TGTGCCAGCAGCCCCAGTTGGGTGGGCGGGGTCACCGGGGAGCTGTTTTTT. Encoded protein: CASSPSWVGGVTGELFF.

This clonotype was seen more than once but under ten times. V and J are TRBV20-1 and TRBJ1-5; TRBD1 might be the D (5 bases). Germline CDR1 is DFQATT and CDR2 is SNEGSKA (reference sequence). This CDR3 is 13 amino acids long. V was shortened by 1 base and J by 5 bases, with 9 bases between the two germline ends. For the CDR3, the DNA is TGCAGTGCTAGAGTGCCAGGGCATCAGCCCCAGCATTTT. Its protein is CSARVPGHQPQHF.